What follows is one T cell receptor beta chain and its context. This clonotype showed up just a few times. What this receptor recognizes is not known. There are no base qualities to consult, and no much larger clone falls within one base. The library came from multiplex PCR. Sequencing relied on an Illumina HiSeq 4000. To build TCR beta libraries, CDR3 regions were amplified by Arm-PCR using iRepertoire HTBI primers. Gel purification was performed on PCR products prior to sequencing. The source study handled its data this way. Gene usage analysis of CDR3 amino acid clonotypes relied on the 60 or so TRBV and over 13 TRBJ segments identified across samples. COPE and FqMerger were used to merge filtered high-quality paired reads into contigs. BLAST was used to align contigs to the IMGT TRBV, TRBD and TRBJ reference genes, and CDR3 was defined following IMGT. Clonotypes above 0.1% frequency were classified as highly expanded clones. Shannon entropy was used to measure repertoire diversity, and the Gini coefficient was used to measure V-J evenness. Clonotypes shared by more than one individual were considered public. The public reads were run again by TCRdb, first through fastp at Q25 and then through MiXCR, and only productive beta chains were kept. Rows are combined by CDR3 protein, so each entry shows the most common genes and DNA. These V and J calls are TCRdb output, not the study's own analysis. The sample includes more than 350,000 distinct CDR3 sequences, with 21% observed a single time. The ten largest clones add up to roughly 13% of the sample.

This specimen's time point label, per the study, means: persistent/refractory GD, antithyroid drugs over 5 years with positive TRAb. RNA was extracted from PBMCs in TRIzol for both TCR sequencing and RNA sequencing. The diagnosis of Graves' disease followed American Thyroid Association guidelines. Recruitment of patients was carried out at an endocrinology department in Xi'an, China. From each patient, around 9.3 milliliters of peripheral blood was collected into an EDTA anticoagulant tube. Ficoll Paque Plus density gradient separation was used to isolate PBMCs, and no further T cell sorting was done. An Agilent 2100 Bioanalyzer and agarose gel were used to assess RNA quality, and a NanoDrop 2000 was used to measure RNA concentration. Trimming takes 2 bases off V and 4 bases off J; junction bases not matched to a gene: 8. The germline V gene gives CDR1 as SGDLS and CDR2 as YYNGEE. From the cysteine up to the phenylalanine, the CDR3 has a length of 17 residues. This entry keeps only the CDR3 DNA: 51 bases, framed from base 1.

The data were obtained in a study of regulatory T cells in long-lasting Graves disease (dated by TCRdb to the early 2020s). Regarding the study in general: Persistent Graves' disease was defined as antithyroid drug treatment for over 5 years with persistently positive TSH receptor autoantibodies. Patients with persistent Graves' disease were compared with patients with newly diagnosed Graves' disease using TCR sequencing and RNA sequencing of peripheral blood. The study was registered as a clinical trial and conducted in China. A total of some 35 samples underwent TCR sequencing, from 13 patients with persistent Graves' disease and around 20 patients with newly diagnosed Graves' disease. In the clinical cohort, patients with persistent Graves' disease had used antithyroid drugs for an average of around 9.9 years.

The paper's findings and limits, for the study overall: Only the TCR beta chain was sequenced and analyzed. Compared with newly diagnosed patients, patients with persistent Graves' disease had lower TCR Shannon entropy and fewer highly expanded clones, which suggests clonal expansion. TRBV28, TRBJ1-2 and TRBJ2-5 were preferentially used in persistent disease, while TRBV20-1 and TRBJ2-1 were favored in newly diagnosed disease. Peripheral blood alone was examined, since thyroid tissue, which constituted the primary lesion, could not be accessed. More public clonotypes were shared among persistent patients (2,741) than among newly diagnosed patients (966). As a limitation, the authors acknowledged that the small sample size may reduce accuracy.

This clonotype originated in a female donor with Graves disease. This sequence uses TRBV9 and TRBJ2-6, with 8 bases aligning to TRBD2. The sample in question was peripheral blood mononuclear cells (PBMCs), obtained when the disease was refractory, from a patient treated with antithyroid drugs. The CDR3 protein is CASSVSAGVSGANVLTF. In nucleotides, the sequence is TGTGCCAGCAGCGTCTCAGCGGGAGTATCCGGGGCCAACGTCCTGACTTTC.